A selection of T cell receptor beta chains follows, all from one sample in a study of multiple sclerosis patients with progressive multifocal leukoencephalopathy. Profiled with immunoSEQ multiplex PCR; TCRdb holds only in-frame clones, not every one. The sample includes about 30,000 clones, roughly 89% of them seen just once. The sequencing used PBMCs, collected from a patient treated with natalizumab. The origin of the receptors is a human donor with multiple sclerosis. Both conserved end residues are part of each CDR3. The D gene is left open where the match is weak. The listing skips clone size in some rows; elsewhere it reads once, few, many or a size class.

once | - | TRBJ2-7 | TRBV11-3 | TGTGCCAGCAGCCGGAGGGGTTACGAGCAGTACTTC | CASSRRGYEQYF
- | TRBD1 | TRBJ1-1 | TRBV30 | TGTGCCTGGAGTGTAAGCCAGGGGGTTACTGAAGCTTTCTTT | CAWSVSQGVTEAFF
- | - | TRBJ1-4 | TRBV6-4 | TGTGCCAGCAGTGAGGGGAGCAGTGAAAAACTGTTTTTT | CASSEGSSEKLFF
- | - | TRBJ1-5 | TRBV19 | TGTGCCAGTAGTATAGAAGAGTACCAGCCCCAGCATTTT | CASSIEEYQPQHF
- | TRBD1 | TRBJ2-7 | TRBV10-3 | TGTGCCATCAGTGAGTGGCAGGGGGCGTACGAGCAGTACTTC | CAISEWQGAYEQYF
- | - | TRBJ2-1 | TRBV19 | TGTGCCAGTTTTCAGGGCAATGAGCAGTTCTTC | CASFQGNEQFF
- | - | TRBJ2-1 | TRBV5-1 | TGCGCCAGCAGTAATCGCTACAATGAGCAGTTCTTC | CASSNRYNEQFF
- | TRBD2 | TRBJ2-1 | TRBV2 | TGTGCCAGCAGCGTTTCTTCTAGCGGGGTGCTGCTTGAGCAGTTCTTC | CASSVSSSGVLLEQFF
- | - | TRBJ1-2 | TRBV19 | TGTGCCAGTAGTCGCGGGGGCAAATCTAACTATGGCTACACCTTC | CASSRGGKSNYGYTF
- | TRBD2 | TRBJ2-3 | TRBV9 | TGTGCCAGCAGCGTTTCTAGCGGGAGGACAGATACGCAGTATTTT | CASSVSSGRTDTQYF
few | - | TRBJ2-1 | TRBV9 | TGTGCCAGCAGCGTCTCTAGCTCCTACAATGAGCAGTTCTTC | CASSVSSSYNEQFF
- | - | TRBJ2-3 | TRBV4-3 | TGCGCCAGCAGCCAAGAAAAAGATACGCAGTATTTT | CASSQEKDTQYF
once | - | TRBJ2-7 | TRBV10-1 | TGCGCCAGCAGTGAGTTGGGCTTCCCTCTGAGAGAGCAGTACTTC | CASSELGFPLREQYF
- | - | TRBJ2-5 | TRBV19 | TGTGCCAGTAGGGCCTTGGCCCAAGAGACCCAGTACTTC | CASRALAQETQYF
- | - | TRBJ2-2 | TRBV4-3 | TGCGCCAGCAGCCAAGTATTGGGGGGCATCACCGGGGAGCTGTTTTTT | CASSQVLGGITGELFF
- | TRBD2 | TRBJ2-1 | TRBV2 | TGTGCCAGCAGTGCGACTAGCGGGAGCTCCTACAATGAGCAGTTCTTC | CASSATSGSSYNEQFF
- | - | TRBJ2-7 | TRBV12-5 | TGTGCTAGGAGCGGGTCCCACGAGCAGTACTTC | CARSGSHEQYF
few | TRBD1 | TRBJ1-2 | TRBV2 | TGTGCCAGCAGCGGGACAGGGGGCGCCTATGGCTACACCTTC | CASSGTGGAYGYTF
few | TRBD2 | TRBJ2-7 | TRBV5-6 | TGTGCCAGCAGCTCGGGGGGGACCTACGAGCAGTACTTC | CASSSGGTYEQYF
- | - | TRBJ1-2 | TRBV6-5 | TGTGCCAGCAGTAGCAGGGGTCAGCCCTATGGCTACACCTTC | CASSSRGQPYGYTF
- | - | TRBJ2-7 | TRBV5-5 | TGTGCCAGCAGCACTGTTCAGGGGGGCGAGCAGTACTTC | CASSTVQGGEQYF
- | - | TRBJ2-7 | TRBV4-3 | TGCGCCAGCAGCGACCGATACGAGCAGTACTTC | CASSDRYEQYF
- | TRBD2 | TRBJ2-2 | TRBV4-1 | TGCGCCAGCAGCCAAGAGACTAGCTTCCCCGGGGAGCTGTTTTTT | CASSQETSFPGELFF
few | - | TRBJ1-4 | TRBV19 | TGTGCCAGTAGTATAGACGGGGGCCTTAGTGAAAAACTGTTTTTT | CASSIDGGLSEKLFF
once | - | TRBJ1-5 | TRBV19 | TGTGCCAGTAGTATGCAGGTTTCCAATCAGCCCCAGCATTTT | CASSMQVSNQPQHF
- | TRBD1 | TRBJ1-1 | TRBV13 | TGTGCCAGCAGCTCCCACGGGACAGGGGGAAAAGCTTTCTTT | CASSSHGTGGKAFF
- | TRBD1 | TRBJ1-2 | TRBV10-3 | TGTGCCATCAGCCGGGACAGCCGGGGCTTTGGCTACACCTTC | CAISRDSRGFGYTF
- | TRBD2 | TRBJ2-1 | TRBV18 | TGTGCCAGCTCACCACAAACTAGCGGGATTAGGAACAATGAGCAGTTCTTC | CASSPQTSGIRNNEQFF
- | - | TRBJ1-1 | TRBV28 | TGTGCCAGCAGTTTATACCCAGGGAACACTGAAGCTTTCTTT | CASSLYPGNTEAFF